Each of the 31 T cell receptor beta chains below was sequenced from the same sample in a study of Graves' ophthalmopathy and Graves' hyperthyroidism. From RNA, the CDR3 regions of TCR beta chains were amplified and sequenced. First-round RT-PCR relied on HTBI primers, and a second-round multiplex PCR came next. MiXCR, applied by TCRdb to the multiplex PCR reads, yields one record per CDR3 protein. This sample has 680,000 or so distinct CDR3 sequences; 22% occur once, and the top ten carry approximately 7.7%. Sequenced input: peripheral blood. Receptors originate from a woman between 18 and 29 years old with stable Graves' hyperthyroidism. Some clones in this sample may be carry-over from other donors' samples.

The chain couples TRBV3-1 to TRBJ2-2, with TRBD1 matching 7 bases. Losses at the gene ends were 2 bases for V and 7 bases for J; bases not matched to a gene: 7. The CDR3 has 15 amino acids. Germline CDR1 LGHDT, CDR2 YNNKEL (reference sequence). CDR3 nucleotide sequence: TGTGCCAGCAGCCAAACAGGGGATCGGGTCGGGGAGCTGTTTTTT. Translation: CASSQTGDRVGELFF.

The table lists this clonotype with many counts. The chain has TRBV28 and TRBJ2-4; D not resolved. Germline loops: CDR1 MDHEN, CDR2 SYDVKM. V was trimmed by 5 bases and J by 0 bases, leaving 14 bases between them. The CDR3 is made up of 16 amino acids. CDR3 sequence: CASSLHLGLAKNIQYF. The DNA of the CDR3 is TGTGCCAGCAGTCTACACCTGGGGTTAGCCAAAAACATTCAGTACTTC.

A word on this clonotype: This clone may be a read error of a much larger clone one base away. The V call is TRBV11-2, the J call TRBJ1-1; unclear D gene. CDR3 length: 13 amino acids. Germline V gene data show CDR1 as SGHAT and CDR2 as FQNNGV. CDR3 sequence (DNA): TGTGCCAGCAGCTTAAGAGAGAGGGCTGAATCTTTCTTT. Its translation is CASSLRERAESFF. The full variable domain, with the rest looked up from reference TRBV11-2 and TRBJ1-1, is EAGVAQSPRYKIIEKRQSVAFWCNPISGHATLYWYQQILGQGPKLLIQFQNNGVVDDSQLPKDRFSAERLKGVDSTLKIQPAKLEDSAVYLCASSLRERAESFFGQGTRLTVV.

V is TRBV28 and J is TRBJ2-5; 10 positions agree with TRBD2. Trimming at V came to 5 bases and at J to 3 bases, leaving 12 bases not matched to a gene. The CDR3 runs to 17 residues. The germline gives CDR1 MDHEN, CDR2 SYDVKM. In DNA form, the CDR3 reads TGTGCCAGCAGTGATATGACTAGCGGGTTCTACGAAGAGACCCAGTACTTC. Its translation: CASSDMTSGFYEETQYF.

CDR3 in amino acids: CAWTEQETQYF. The CDR3, as DNA: TGTGCCTGGACAGAACAAGAGACCCAGTACTTC. The chain combines TRBV30 with TRBJ2-5; D is unclear. The V and J ends lost 4 bases and 2 bases respectively, with 5 bases between them. This CDR3 is 11 amino acids long. CDR1 GTSNPN and CDR2 SVGIG come from the germline V gene (reference sequence).

The V and J genes are TRBV20-1 and TRBJ2-5; 8 nucleotides agree with TRBD2. Looked up from germline, CDR1 is DFQATT and CDR2 is SNEGSKA (reference sequence). This CDR3 contains 13 residues. V was pared by 6 bases and J by 1 base, with 4 bases of the junction left unmatched. The CDR3 region has the DNA TGCAGTGCCATTAGCGGGATCCAAGAGACCCAGTACTTC. Protein product: CSAISGIQETQYF.

At least ten counts were recorded for this clonotype. The chain uses TRBV28 and TRBJ2-6; possibly TRBD1 for D (6 bases). Germline CDR1 is MDHEN and CDR2 is SYDVKM. Trimming removed 5 bases at V and 2 bases at J, with 19 bases between. This CDR3 is built from 18 residues. The CDR3 coding sequence is TGTGCCAGCAGTGGGATTACGGGACAACTTCCTGGGGCCAACGTCCTGACTTTC. Its protein is CASSGITGQLPGANVLTF.

The chain recombines TRBV27 with TRBJ1-6; TRBD1 matches 7 bases. J was trimmed by 11 bases and V by 8 bases; bases with no gene match: 6. This CDR3 has 12 residues. Germline CDR1 and CDR2: MNHEY and SMNVEV (reference sequence). CDR3 amino acids: CASATGVTPLHF. CDR3 DNA: TGTGCCAGCGCCACAGGGGTGACACCCCTCCACTTT.

This clonotype was observed at least ten times. The chain has TRBV6-1 and TRBJ2-5; no reliable D call. The CDR3 has 11 residues. Germline V gene data show CDR1 as MNHNS and CDR2 as SASEGT. CDR3 in DNA: TGTGCGCCCAGTGACGGAGAGACCCAGTACTTC. Amino acid sequence: CAPSDGETQYF.

At least ten counts were recorded for this clonotype. J is TRBJ1-6 and V is TRBV4-1; D call uncertain. Between the trimmed V and J ends, which lost 0 bases and 10 bases, there was a span of 13 bases. This CDR3 has 15 amino acids. Germline CDR1 and CDR2: MGHRA and YSYEKL. The CDR3 nucleotides are TGCGCCAGCAGCCAAGATCTTGGGATTCGGTCACCCCTCCACTTT. Protein sequence: CASSQDLGIRSPLHF.

This clonotype has a count of ten or more. V gene TRBV6-1 combines with J gene TRBJ2-5, with 8 nucleotides matching TRBD1. The CDR3 totals 16 residues. Germline CDR1 and CDR2: MNHNS and SASEGT. Losses at the gene ends were 8 bases for V and 1 base for J; bases not matched to a gene: 12. The CDR3 DNA reads as TGTGCCAGCGGGGGGACAGGCCATCGGTCCCAAGAGACCCAGTACTTC. Encoded protein: CASGGTGHRSQETQYF.

This chain joins TRBV5-1 and TRBJ1-5; D gene uncertain. Trimming removed 0 bases from V and 7 bases from J, with 8 bases in between. Germline CDR1 and CDR2: SGHRS and YFSETQ. CDR3 length: 13 amino acids. The CDR3 DNA reads as TGCGCCAGCAGCTTGGATCAGCAACAGCCCCAGCATTTT. Translated, it gives CASSLDQQQPQHF.

The CDR3 loop reads CATGHGGMGQETQYF. As DNA, the CDR3 is TGTGCCACCGGGCACGGCGGGATGGGTCAAGAGACCCAGTACTTC. The chain has TRBV2 and TRBJ2-5; D is perhaps TRBD2 (6 bases). The CDR3 loop spans 15 amino acids. Looked up from germline, CDR1 is SNHLY and CDR2 is FYNNEI. V lost 10 bases to trimming and J lost 2 bases, with 20 bases between them.

The chain couples TRBV15 to TRBJ1-3; the D is unclear. The V and J ends lost 2 bases and 5 bases respectively, with 10 bases between them. The CDR3 is 14 residues long. Germline V CDR1 and CDR2: LNHNV, YYDKDF (reference sequence). DNA of the CDR3: TGTGCCACCAGCAGACCCTTAGCACGAAACACCATATATTTT. Translated, it gives CATSRPLARNTIYF.

This clonotype has more than one count but fewer than ten. A much larger clone differs by one base, so this may be a read error. The rearrangement uses TRBV12-3 or TRBV12-4 and TRBJ1-2, with D perhaps matching TRBD1 (6 bases). The V end lost 6 bases, the J end lost 8 bases, and 10 bases lay between the germline ends. The CDR3 is 11 residues long. The CDR3 DNA reads TGTGCCAGCAGGGGGGCAGGGGGCTACACCTTC. This translates into CASRGAGGYTF.

This clonotype was found many times. V and J are TRBV12-3 or TRBV12-4 and TRBJ1-1; D might be TRBD1 (5 bases). V was trimmed by 5 bases and J by 0 bases, leaving 13 bases between them. This CDR3 spans 15 amino acids. CDR3 sequence: CASSDPGRVNTEAFF. The CDR3 DNA follows: TGTGCCAGCAGTGACCCGGGCAGGGTGAACACTGAAGCTTTCTTT.

The table lists this clonotype with many counts. The J gene is TRBJ1-1, the V gene TRBV12-3 or TRBV12-4, with TRBD1 matching 9 bases. CDR3 length: 16 amino acids. Losses at the gene ends were 3 bases for V and 2 bases for J; bases not matched to a gene: 7. CDR3 amino acids: CASSFRETGGNTEAFF. In DNA form, the CDR3 reads TGTGCCAGCAGTTTTCGAGAGACAGGGGGAAACACTGAAGCTTTCTTT.

In its sample, this clonotype was seen many times. V is TRBV15 and J is TRBJ1-2, with 11 nucleotides matching TRBD1. Trimming removed 8 bases from V and 7 bases from J; junction bases left unmatched: 9. The V gene's germline CDR1 is LNHNV and CDR2 YYDKDF (reference sequence). This CDR3 is built from 14 residues. The CDR3 is CATGLGGTGGGYTF. The CDR3 DNA reads as TGTGCCACCGGTTTGGGAGGGACAGGGGGTGGCTACACCTTC.

This clonotype has at least ten counts. The rearrangement links TRBV27 to TRBJ1-1; 7 bases are shared with TRBD1. Germline V gene lookup returns CDR1 MNHEY and CDR2 SMNVEV (reference sequence). The CDR3 covers 15 residues. V was pared by 5 bases and J by 0 bases, with 6 bases of the junction left unmatched. Here the CDR3 reads CASSRQGLVNTEAFF. The CDR3 bases are TGTGCCAGCAGTCGACAGGGTTTGGTGAACACTGAAGCTTTCTTT.

This clonotype was seen at least ten times. The junction differs from germline at one of its ends, possibly a read error. This chain joins TRBV7-7 and TRBJ2-7; 8 nucleotides match TRBD1. CDR1 SSHAT and CDR2 FNYEAQ come from the germline V gene (reference sequence). CDR3 size: 15 residues. The CDR3: CASSLADRGPYEQYF. Here the CDR3 DNA reads TGTGCTAGCAGCTTAGCAGACAGGGGACCCTACGAGCAGTACTTC.

V usage is TRBV27 and J usage is TRBJ2-5; 16 bases fit TRBD2. Germline V gene data show CDR1 as MNHEY and CDR2 as SMNVEV (reference sequence). The CDR3 consists of 17 residues. V lost 6 bases, J lost 5 bases, and 9 bases stayed unmatched. CDR3 sequence (DNA): TGTGCCAGCAGGATCTCCGGGACTAGCGGGGGGGGGGAGACCCAGTACTTC. It translates to CASRISGTSGGGETQYF.

The sample holds many counts of this clonotype. This chain joins TRBV7-3 and TRBJ2-5; no clear D gene. V was cut by 6 bases and J by 5 bases, with 19 bases left in between. The CDR3 runs 15 residues. Germline CDR1 and CDR2: SGHTA and FQGTGA. CDR3 region: CASRGGTGQSETQYF. The CDR3 DNA reads as TGTGCCAGCAGGGGCGGAACGGGTCAGTCGGAGACCCAGTACTTC. Supplemented by reference TRBV7-3 and TRBJ2-5, the full variable domain reads GAGVSQTPSNKVTEKGKYVELRCDPISGHTALYWYRQSLGQGPEFLIYFQGTGAADDSGLPNDRFFAVRPEGSVSTLKIQRTERGDSAVYLCASRGGTGQSETQYFGPGTRLLVL.

As to this clonotype: The junction differs from germline at one of its ends, possibly a read error. The chain employs TRBV3-1 and TRBJ1-1; D ambiguous. This CDR3 contains 15 residues. Germline V lookup: CDR1 LGHDT, CDR2 YNNKEL (reference sequence). The CDR3 reads CASSQETLLNTEAFF. The CDR3 nucleotides read TGTGCCAGCAGCCAAGAAACCCTATTGAACACTGAAGCCTTCTTT.

This chain joins TRBV2 and TRBJ1-1, with D hard to call. Trimming left V 7 bases short and J 4 bases short, with 16 bases between. This CDR3 is 14 amino acids long. Looked up from germline, CDR1 is SNHLY and CDR2 is FYNNEI. CDR3 DNA sequence: TGTGCCAGCACCTCAGGAGGTGGGCCCACTGAAGCTTTCTTT. This sequence encodes CASTSGGGPTEAFF.

This clonotype was seen ten or more times. The rearrangement uses TRBV10-2 and TRBJ1-1; no definite D call. Between the trimmed V and J ends, which lost 2 bases and 5 bases, there was a span of 6 bases. In germline, CDR1 is WSHSY, CDR2 SAAADI. CDR3 size: 12 residues. CDR3 in amino acids: CASSEIGTEAFF. In nucleotides, the CDR3 is TGCGCCAGCAGTGAGATAGGGACTGAAGCTTTCTTT.

This clonotype was detected only once. V gene TRBV7-8 combines with J gene TRBJ2-7; the match to TRBD1 covers 10 bases. With V trimmed by 1 base and J by 3 bases, 9 bases remained unmatched. The CDR3 sequence is 17 residues long. Per the germline V gene, CDR1 is SGHVS and CDR2 is FQNEAQ. CDR3 DNA sequence: TGTGCCAGCAGCTTAGAAGGGTTCGGGACAGGGGTCTACGAGCAGTACTTC. Amino acids: CASSLEGFGTGVYEQYF.

This clonotype was seen ten or more times. The V and J genes are TRBV19 and TRBJ2-5; TRBD2 agrees at 7 bases. V gave up 3 bases and J gave up 3 bases; unmatched junction bases: 4. CDR1 is LNHDA and CDR2 is SQIVND in the germline V gene (reference sequence). The CDR3 contains 14 residues. The CDR3 DNA reads TGTGCCAGTAGTATCAGGGCGGGGGAAGAGACCCAGTACTTC. It encodes CASSIRAGEETQYF.

This clonotype was observed many times. The chain uses TRBV15 and TRBJ2-7, with no clear D. This CDR3 region has 12 residues. CDR1 and CDR2 (germline): LNHNV, YYDKDF (reference sequence). With 0 bases removed from V and 4 bases from J, the gap between germline ends came to 4 bases. Here the CDR3 DNA reads TGTGCCACCAGCAGAGACCAGTACGAGCAGTACTTC. The encoded protein is CATSRDQYEQYF.

Comments on this clonotype: The junction and the germline gene differ at one end; a read error may be behind it. This chain uses TRBV11-2 with TRBJ2-7; no firm D call. Germline values: CDR1 SGHAT, CDR2 FQNNGV. The CDR3 runs 12 residues. CDR3 sequence: CASSTGPTRARF. The CDR3 coding sequence is TGTGCCAGCAGCACCGGACCGACCCGGGCTAGGTTC.

The V call is TRBV27, the J call TRBJ2-7; TRBD1 matches at 8 bases. J lost 5 bases, V lost 5 bases, and 8 bases had no gene match. The CDR3 has 14 amino acids. In germline, CDR1 is MNHEY, CDR2 SMNVEV (reference sequence). In nucleotides, the CDR3 is TGTGCCAGCAGTGCCCGACAGGGGCGCAACGAGCAGTACTTC. Translation gives CASSARQGRNEQYF.

V and J are TRBV5-1 and TRBJ2-5; D ambiguous. The CDR3 has 13 residues. Looked up from germline, CDR1 is SGHRS and CDR2 is YFSETQ. V was clipped by 2 bases and J by 2 bases, with 7 bases between them. In DNA form, the CDR3 reads TGCGCCAGCAGCTTCTGGCTACAAGAGACCCAGTACTTC. Translating gives CASSFWLQETQYF.